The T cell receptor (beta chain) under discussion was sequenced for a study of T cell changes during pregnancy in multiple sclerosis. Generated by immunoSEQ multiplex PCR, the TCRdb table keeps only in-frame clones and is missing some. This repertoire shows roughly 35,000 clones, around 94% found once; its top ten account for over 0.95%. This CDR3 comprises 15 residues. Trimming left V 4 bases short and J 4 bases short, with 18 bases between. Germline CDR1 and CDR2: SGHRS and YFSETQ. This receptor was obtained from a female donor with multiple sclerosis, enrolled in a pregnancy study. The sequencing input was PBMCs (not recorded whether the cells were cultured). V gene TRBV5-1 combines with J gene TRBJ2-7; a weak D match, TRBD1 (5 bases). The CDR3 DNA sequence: TGCGCCAGCAGCACAGACAGAACATATAGGTACGAGCAGTACTTC. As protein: CASSTDRTYRYEQYF.